This T cell receptor (beta chain) was sequenced during a study of blood T cell repertoires in COVID-19. Overall study: T cells, B-cell-depleted T cells, or PBMCs provided the cDNA or gDNA that served as material.

Residents of 24 US areas, aged roughly 18 to 89 years, made up the participants. The study assigned cohorts using participant-reported clinical history. Germline V gives CDR1 LNHDA, CDR2 SQIVND (reference sequence). Trimming removed 4 bases at V and 12 bases at J, with 18 bases between. This CDR3 is 13 amino acids long. Authors' data handling: It was from reference gene primer amplification that nucleated cell counts were estimated. Profiled with immunoSEQ multiplex PCR; TCRdb holds only in-frame clones, not every one. Clone size and the V and J calls come from that table; the DNA yielded D and trimming. This table has approximately 220,000 clones, roughly nine tenths appearing once.

The sequencing sample was made of PBMCs or T cells enriched from blood (not recorded which). The TCR comes from a woman between 18 and 29 years old in a cohort exposed to, infected with or recovered from COVID-19 (not recorded which). The rearrangement joins TRBV19 to TRBJ1-2, with TRBD1 as a possible D gene (5 bases). The DNA for the CDR3 is TGTGCCAGTAGTACAAGACAGCTTTATCCGGACACCTTC. Translation gives CASSTRQLYPDTF.